This paragraph covers one TCR beta chain sequence. The antigen is undetermined. The data originate from a study of T-cell reconstitution after alpha-beta-depleted transplantation in children. Study observations and caveats: T cells produced anew were the main source of T-cell counts and diversity one year after transplant.

The CDR3 is made up of 13 amino acids. Trimming stripped 4 bases from V and 7 bases from J, with 8 bases between. Per germline, CDR1 MDHEN and CDR2 SYDVKM. As it was prepared, the TCRbeta library received unique molecular identifiers. TCRdb re-analysed the PCR reads in MiXCR, keeping a single row per CDR3 protein. The repertoire holds around 490,000 distinct CDR3 sequences, with roughly 11% as singletons. The clonotype was recovered from a female patient aged 2-9 years who had a stem cell transplant for aplastic anemia, so the T cells may come from the graft donor. This sequence joins TRBV28 and TRBJ1-6; D might be TRBD1 (6 bases). This sample comprised PBMCs, mostly from graft donor cells, obtained 180 days after TCRalphabeta/CD19-depleted stem cell transplant. CDR3 in DNA: TGTGCCAGCAGTTGGACAGCCAATTCACCCCTCCACTTT. Translation gives CASSWTANSPLHF.